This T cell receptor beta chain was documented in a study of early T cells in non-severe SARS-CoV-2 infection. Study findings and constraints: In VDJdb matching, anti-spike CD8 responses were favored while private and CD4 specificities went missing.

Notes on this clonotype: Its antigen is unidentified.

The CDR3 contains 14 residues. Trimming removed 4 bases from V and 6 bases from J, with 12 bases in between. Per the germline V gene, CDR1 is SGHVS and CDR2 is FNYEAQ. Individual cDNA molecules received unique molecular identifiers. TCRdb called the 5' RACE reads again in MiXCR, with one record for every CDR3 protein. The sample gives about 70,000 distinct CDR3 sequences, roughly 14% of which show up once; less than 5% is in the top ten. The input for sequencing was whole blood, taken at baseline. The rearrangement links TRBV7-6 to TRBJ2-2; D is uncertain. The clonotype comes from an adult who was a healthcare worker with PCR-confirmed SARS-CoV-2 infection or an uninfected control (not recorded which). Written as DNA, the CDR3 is TGTGCCAGCAGCTCCCGGACGTTCTCCGGGGAGCTGTTTTTT. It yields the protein CASSSRTFSGELFF.